What follows describes a single TCR beta chain. Clones were sequenced by immunoSEQ multiplex PCR, and TCRdb holds only the in-frame ones, with some missing. The sample has some 60,000 clones; around 87% are singletons. The sample is drawn from a study of T cell changes during pregnancy in multiple sclerosis. In germline, CDR1 is GTSNPN, CDR2 SVGIG (reference sequence). The CDR3 contains 11 residues. The V end lost 1 base, the J end lost 5 bases, and 5 bases lay between the germline ends. This chain uses TRBV30 with TRBJ2-5; no definite D call. The receptor was isolated from a human donor whose cells served as feeder cells for cultures in a pregnancy study. The sample was peripheral blood from another person, used as feeder cells. The CDR3 DNA reads TGTGCCTGGAGTGCCGGGGAGACCCAGTACTTC. Residues: CAWSAGETQYF.